The rows below give T cell receptor beta chains drawn from one sample of a study of vaccination and CD4 T cells after COVID-19. Each CDR3 protein is one row after TCRdb ran MiXCR on the PCR reads. The table has fewer than 9,500 distinct CDR3 sequences, about 35% seen once. Their antigen targets remain unknown. The sequenced sample was CD4+ T cells from blood, cultured in vitro. The receptor set was obtained from a human donor in good health. Both conserved end residues are part of each CDR3. The D gene is left open where the match is weak. Clone size is not always given. Where it is, it says once, few, many or a class for expanded clones.

cdr3_length clone_size j_call v_call d_call cdr3_nt cdr3_aa
14 NA TRBJ2-5 TRBV6-2/TRBV6-3 NA TGTGCCAGCAGTTATCGCGACTTCCAAGAGACCCAGTACTTC CASSYRDFQETQYF
16 NA TRBJ2-1 TRBV5-6 TRBD1 TGTGCCAGCAGCTTGCCCGGGACAGGGCCTTACAATGAGCAGTTCTTC CASSLPGTGPYNEQFF
14 NA TRBJ1-1 TRBV20-1 TRBD1 TGCAGTGCTAGAGAGGACAGGGCATGGGCTGAAGCTTTCTTT CSAREDRAWAEAFF
14 few TRBJ2-3 TRBV11-2 NA TGTGCCAGCAGCTGGGACTCCCGGAGCAATACGCAGTATTTT CASSWDSRSNTQYF
14 medium-sized TRBJ1-5 TRBV24-1 TRBD1 TGTGCCACCAGGGGACAGGGCCTCAATCAGCCCCAGCATTTT CATRGQGLNQPQHF
15 NA TRBJ2-1 TRBV6-2/TRBV6-3 TRBD2 TGTGCCAGCAGTTTAGGGACTAGCGGGAGCAATGAGCAGTTCTTC CASSLGTSGSNEQFF
14 NA TRBJ1-6 TRBV12-3/TRBV12-4 NA TGTGCCAGCAGTTCAGGGGTTAGAGATTCACCCCTCCACTTT CASSSGVRDSPLHF
18 NA TRBJ2-7 TRBV7-9 TRBD1 TGTGCCAGCACCACGATGAGTATTAGGGGGCTCGGCTCCTACGAGCAGTACTTC CASTTMSIRGLGSYEQYF
12 NA TRBJ1-2 TRBV28 NA TGTGCCAGCAGTTTAAGAGGGGCCGGCTACACCTTC CASSLRGAGYTF
12 few TRBJ1-2 TRBV20-1 NA TGCAGTGCTCCACGGACGAACTATGGCTACACCTTC CSAPRTNYGYTF
13 NA TRBJ2-3 TRBV20-1 NA TGCAGTGCTAGAGAACCTCTCACAGATACGCAGTATTTT CSAREPLTDTQYF
14 NA TRBJ2-4 TRBV6-2/TRBV6-3 TRBD2 TGTGCCAGCAGTTTCGGGACTAGCGAAAACATTCAGTACTTC CASSFGTSENIQYF
13 few TRBJ2-1 TRBV10-3 NA TGTGCCGTCAGGGAAGCGTCTGGGAATGAGCAGTTCTTC CAVREASGNEQFF
14 NA TRBJ2-1 TRBV20-1 NA TGCAGTGCTAGTCTAAGGCAGAAGCACAATGAGCAGTTCTTC CSASLRQKHNEQFF
16 NA TRBJ2-3 TRBV7-2 TRBD2 TGTGCCAGCAGCGGGACTAGCGGGAGGGCGGCAGATACGCAGTATTTT CASSGTSGRAADTQYF
14 NA TRBJ1-1 TRBV5-4 NA TGTGCCAGCAGCTGGGGCCCCGATCGGGTTGAAGCTTTCTTT CASSWGPDRVEAFF
16 medium-sized TRBJ2-7 TRBV20-1 NA TGCAGTGCTAGAGATCAAGGTGGGCGGCCTTCCTACGAGCAGTACTTC CSARDQGGRPSYEQYF
15 few TRBJ1-2 TRBV19 NA TGTGCCAGTAGTATATTTTCGGCAGTTAACTATGGCTACACCTTC CASSIFSAVNYGYTF
14 NA TRBJ2-7 TRBV6-1 NA TGTGCCAGCAGTCCGGACTGGAGCTCCTACGAGCAGTACTTC CASSPDWSSYEQYF
13 few TRBJ2-2 TRBV28 NA TGTGCCAGCGGTTGGGCAAACACCGGGGAGCTGTTTTTT CASGWANTGELFF
12 NA TRBJ2-7 TRBV29-1 NA TGCAGCGTTGTAGACACCGCCTACGAGCAGTACTTC CSVVDTAYEQYF
11 NA TRBJ2-7 TRBV20-1 NA TGCAGTGCTAGGACGTCCACCGCTCAGTACTTC CSARTSTAQYF
15 medium-sized TRBJ1-5 TRBV7-9 TRBD1 TGTGCCAGCAGCTTGACAGGGGGTTGGGATCAGCCCCAGCATTTT CASSLTGGWDQPQHF
13 few TRBJ1-6 TRBV6-1 NA TGTGCCAGCAGTGGCAGGGCTAATTCACCCCTCCACTTT CASSGRANSPLHF
14 NA TRBJ1-5 TRBV11-2 NA TGTGCCAGCAGCTTCGACAGGCTCAATCAGCCCCAGCATTTT CASSFDRLNQPQHF
15 few TRBJ2-1 TRBV27 TRBD2 TGTGCCAGCAGGCTTATGGTAGCGGGCTACAATGAGCAGTTCTTC CASRLMVAGYNEQFF
14 NA TRBJ2-7 TRBV12-3/TRBV12-4 TRBD2 TGTGCCAGCAGGGGGACTAGCGGGACCTACGAGCAGTACTTC CASRGTSGTYEQYF
16 NA TRBJ2-1 TRBV5-1 NA TGCGCCAGCAGCTTGGACCCACAGGGAGGCCACAATGAGCAGTTCTTC CASSLDPQGGHNEQFF
13 few TRBJ2-5 TRBV29-1 NA TGCAGCGTCGAACCAAACTGGGGGGAGACCCAGTACTTC CSVEPNWGETQYF
15 few TRBJ2-4 TRBV19 TRBD2 TGTGCCAGTAGTATAGATCATGGACTAGCGGACATTCAGTACTTC CASSIDHGLADIQYF
16 few TRBJ1-3 TRBV6-1 NA TGTGCCAGCAGCGAAACAGGGCTTTTGGGAGGAAACACCATATATTTT CASSETGLLGGNTIYF
20 NA TRBJ2-5 TRBV7-9 TRBD2 TGTGCCAGCAGCTCAAAATTAGCGGGGGGACTAGCGGGAGCTCTAGAGACCCAGTACTTC CASSSKLAGGLAGALETQYF
15 NA TRBJ1-5 TRBV6-5 NA TGTGCCAGCAGTTCAGGGCTCATTAGAAATCAGCCCCAGCATTTT CASSSGLIRNQPQHF
13 NA TRBJ2-7 TRBV20-1 NA TGCAGTGCGTCCCAGGGCCCCCCCTACGAGCAGTACTTC CSASQGPPYEQYF
14 NA TRBJ2-1 TRBV28 TRBD1 TGTGCCAGCAGTTTATGGACAGGGGGAAATGAGCAGTTCTTC CASSLWTGGNEQFF
15 NA TRBJ2-3 TRBV7-2 NA TGTGCCAGCAGCTTAAGATCCCTAGGGGAAGATACGCAGTATTTT CASSLRSLGEDTQYF
15 few TRBJ1-5 TRBV6-5 TRBD1 TGTGCCAGCAGTTGGACAGGGGCTCAAGATCAGCCCCAGCATTTT CASSWTGAQDQPQHF
16 NA TRBJ1-6 TRBV18 TRBD1 TGTGCCAGCTCACCACCGGAGGACAGGGGGCGATCACCCCTCCACTTT CASSPPEDRGRSPLHF
15 NA TRBJ2-7 TRBV28 TRBD1 TGTGCCAGCAACCCCCCCCCCGGCAGGGGGCATGAGCAGTACTTC CASNPPPGRGHEQYF
14 NA TRBJ1-1 TRBV6-1 TRBD1 TGTGCCAGCAGCCGGGGACAGGGGGACACTGAAGCTTTCTTT CASSRGQGDTEAFF
14 NA TRBJ2-7 TRBV20-1 NA TGCAGTGCTAGAGGGGTTAGCGGAATCTACGAGCAGTACTTC CSARGVSGIYEQYF
14 NA TRBJ2-7 TRBV4-3 NA TGCGCCAGCAGCCGAGACAGGGCGGGGGGAGAGCAGTACTTC CASSRDRAGGEQYF
16 NA TRBJ2-6 TRBV28 NA TGTGCCAGCAGTTTAGGACACGTCTCTGGGGCCAACGTCCTGACTTTC CASSLGHVSGANVLTF
12 few TRBJ2-7 TRBV15 NA TGTGCCACCAGCGCCTGGAGGGGCGAGCAGTACTTC CATSAWRGEQYF
15 NA TRBJ2-7 TRBV24-1 TRBD1 TGTGCCACCAGTGACATTGGGACAGGGGTCGACGAGCAGTACTTC CATSDIGTGVDEQYF
15 once TRBJ2-3 TRBV5-4 NA TGTGCCAGCAGCGAGCGAGGAGGTGGCACAGATACGCAGTATTTT CASSERGGGTDTQYF
13 few TRBJ2-2 TRBV20-1 NA TGCAGTGCTAGCGGGGGGAACACCGGGGAGCTGTTTTTT CSASGGNTGELFF
13 NA TRBJ1-1 TRBV7-3 NA TGTGCCAGCAGCTTGAGGATGAACACTGAAGCTTTCTTT CASSLRMNTEAFF
17 NA TRBJ2-7 TRBV10-3 TRBD2 TGTGCCATCAGAGATAGACTAGCGGGAGGGCGTATGTACGAGCAGTACTTC CAIRDRLAGGRMYEQYF
15 few TRBJ2-2 TRBV15 NA TGTGCCACCAGCAGAGCAGGGAGCGACACCGGGGAGCTGTTTTTT CATSRAGSDTGELFF
13 few TRBJ1-1 TRBV20-1 TRBD1 TGCAGTGCTGGGGGACAGGTGGGGACTGAAGCTTTCTTT CSAGGQVGTEAFF
14 NA TRBJ2-1 TRBV20-1 TRBD1 TGCAGTGAAAAGACAGGGGGCGCCTACAATGAGCAGTTCTTC CSEKTGGAYNEQFF
15 NA TRBJ1-5 TRBV18 NA TGTGCCAGCTCACCACCACCAGGGAGGGCACAGCCCCAGCATTTT CASSPPPGRAQPQHF
13 few TRBJ1-5 TRBV7-2 NA TGTGCCAGCAGCCTTAGGGCTAATCAGCCCCAGCATTTT CASSLRANQPQHF